This T cell receptor beta chain was captured in a study of blood T cell repertoires in COVID-19. The protocol was immunoSEQ multiplex PCR, while the TCRdb copy is restricted to in-frame clones and leaves out a portion. The data contain 75,000 to 90,000 clones, around 91% of them seen just once; the ten biggest clones take up roughly 6.1%. The germline gives CDR1 MNHEY, CDR2 SMNVEV (reference sequence). The CDR3 consists of 15 residues. With V trimmed by 6 bases and J by 1 base, 8 bases remained unmatched. The genes are TRBV27 and TRBJ2-5; 7 bases are a match to TRBD1. Sequenced input: peripheral blood. This clonotype was obtained from a human donor in a cohort sampled during active COVID-19. CDR3 DNA sequence: TGTGCCAGCAGGTACAGGGGCCTCCTCCAAGAGACCCAGTACTTC. Protein: CASRYRGLLQETQYF.